This T cell receptor (beta chain) was sequenced during a study of blood T cell repertoires in COVID-19. Measured with immunoSEQ multiplex PCR; TCRdb has only the in-frame clones, and not every one. In the table there are under 85,000 clones, 88% of which are singletons. V dropped 6 bases and J dropped 1 base, with 16 bases sitting between them. The CDR3 is 15 residues long. Per the germline V gene, CDR1 is SQVTM and CDR2 is ANQGSEA. The source is an older man with acute or convalescent COVID-19. Source material: peripheral blood. The rearrangement uses TRBV29-1 and TRBJ2-1; a possible D gene is TRBD1 (5 bases). The CDR3 DNA follows: TGCAGCGTACCACAGGATCCAGTGTCCTACAATGAGCAGTTCTTC. Residues: CSVPQDPVSYNEQFF.